This T cell receptor beta chain was found in a study of blood T cells in healthy people across ages. A few counts support this clonotype. Next came a second PCR, run for 7 to 11 cycles, which used a sample-barcoded 5' primer along with a J-beta primer mix. A 12-random-nucleotide template-switch adaptor tagged each cDNA molecule. One entry per CDR3 protein results from TCRdb running MiXCR on the 5' RACE reads. The sample has 730,000 or so distinct CDR3 sequences, more than 40% seen once; the top ten hold 20% to 25%. Source material: blood. The receptor comes from a woman aged 55-70 years in good health.

CDR3 nucleotides: TGTGCCAGCAGCTCCTTACAGGCGGGGGAGCAGTACTTC. This sequence encodes CASSSLQAGEQYF. The J gene is TRBJ2-7, the V gene TRBV7-2; the D gene is possibly TRBD2 (6 bases). Deletions cut 4 bases from V and 7 bases from J, with 14 bases between. The CDR3 runs 13 residues. Germline lookup yields CDR1 SGHTA and CDR2 FQGNSA.